This TCR beta chain stems from a study of cytomegalovirus exposure and HLA in healthy donors. Study-wide results and limits: Per a later analysis, HLA-associated TCR beta chains showed more clonal expansion than other, equally common TCR beta chains. A later analysis linked a missense DCLRE1C variant to TCR beta V- and J-gene trimming.

Germline V gene data show CDR1 as GTSNPN and CDR2 as SVGIG (reference sequence). This CDR3 region has 14 residues. Trimming removed 4 bases from V and 2 bases from J, with 14 bases in between. This clone showed up just once. Its antigen is unidentified. Those who donated were healthy bone marrow donors. The PCR ran on 60 Vbeta and 13 Jbeta primers. Method: immunoSEQ multiplex PCR; TCRdb's copy keeps in-frame clones and lacks some. The profile shows approximately 170,000 clones, approximately 71% of them singletons. The sample taken for sequencing was PBMCs. This TCR came from a girl between 5 and 17 years old in good health and CMV-seronegative. The chain joins TRBV30 to TRBJ1-1; no definite D call. Here the CDR3 reads CAWIRGYVNTEAFF. The CDR3 DNA is TGTGCCTGGATACGGGGATACGTCAACACTGAAGCTTTCTTT.